This TCR beta chain was identified in a study of blood T cell repertoires in COVID-19. Study in general: The United States, Italy and Spain supplied acute and convalescent COVID-19 samples.

Trimming took 0 bases from V and 0 from J, leaving 9 bases between them. Germline CDR1 reads MNHEY; CDR2 reads SMNVEV (reference sequence). This CDR3 has 15 residues. The table came from immunoSEQ multiplex PCR; TCRdb's copy has only in-frame clones and leaves some out. The sample lists approximately 200,000 clones, 80% to 90% occurring once. The V gene is TRBV27, the J gene TRBJ2-7; no clear D gene. The source of this sequence is a woman at least 80 years old with acute or convalescent COVID-19. Sequenced sample: peripheral blood. For the CDR3, the DNA is TGTGCCAGCAGTTTATCTCGGGTTTCCTCCTACGAGCAGTACTTC. This sequence encodes CASSLSRVSSYEQYF.